The rows below give T cell receptor beta chains drawn from one sample of a study of T cell responses to AZD1222 COVID-19 vaccine. Sequencing was performed with immunoSEQ multiplex PCR; in TCRdb, only in-frame clones are kept and a portion is missing. Of over 150,000 clones listed, 90% were seen once; the top ten hold less than 1.6%. Here the sequenced sample was peripheral blood, taken on day 0 of AZD1222 vaccination. The receptors were sampled from an adult in good health. Both conserved end residues are part of each CDR3. Fields, in order: D gene, clone size, J gene, V gene, CDR3 DNA, CDR3 protein. The D gene is left open where the match is weak. Clone size is given for some rows only: seen once, a few or many times, or a class if the clone is expanded.

d_call: NA; clone_size: NA; j_call: TRBJ1-1; v_call: TRBV19; cdr3_nt: TGTGCCAGTGCCATCGGGGGGGGCCGGAACACTGAAGCTTTCTTT; cdr3_aa: CASAIGGGRNTEAFF
d_call: NA; clone_size: NA; j_call: TRBJ1-1; v_call: TRBV6-2/TRBV6-3; cdr3_nt: TGTGCCAGCAGTTACTCGTCGCGGATAGTGAACACTGAAGCTTTCTTT; cdr3_aa: CASSYSSRIVNTEAFF
d_call: NA; clone_size: few; j_call: TRBJ1-1; v_call: TRBV7-6; cdr3_nt: TGTGCCAGCAGCTTAGGAGGGGACATGAACACTGAAGCTTTCTTT; cdr3_aa: CASSLGGDMNTEAFF
d_call: NA; clone_size: once; j_call: TRBJ2-7; v_call: TRBV6-2/TRBV6-3; cdr3_nt: TGTGCCAGCAGTTACGGTTTCTACGAGCAGTACTTC; cdr3_aa: CASSYGFYEQYF
d_call: NA; clone_size: NA; j_call: TRBJ2-5; v_call: TRBV7-3; cdr3_nt: TGTGCCAGCAGCTCCCCCCACGGGACCCAGTACTTC; cdr3_aa: CASSSPHGTQYF
d_call: TRBD1; clone_size: NA; j_call: TRBJ1-4; v_call: TRBV30; cdr3_nt: TGTGCCTGCCAGCTGGCTAACACCGGGACAGCTAATGAAAAACTGTTTTTT; cdr3_aa: CACQLANTGTANEKLFF
d_call: TRBD1; clone_size: NA; j_call: TRBJ2-1; v_call: TRBV4-1; cdr3_nt: TGCGCCAGCAGCCAGGAGGACAGGAGCTCCTACAATGAGCAGTTCTTC; cdr3_aa: CASSQEDRSSYNEQFF
d_call: NA; clone_size: NA; j_call: TRBJ2-1; v_call: TRBV6-4; cdr3_nt: TGTGCCAGCAGTGACCCCCCATACAATGAGCAGTTCTTC; cdr3_aa: CASSDPPYNEQFF
d_call: TRBD1; clone_size: NA; j_call: TRBJ2-5; v_call: TRBV11-2; cdr3_nt: TGTGCCAGCACACTAACAGGGGTTCAAGAGACCCAGTACTTC; cdr3_aa: CASTLTGVQETQYF
d_call: NA; clone_size: NA; j_call: TRBJ2-3; v_call: TRBV11-2; cdr3_nt: TGTGCCAGCAGCTTATATTTCAGGAGCACAGATACGCAGTATTTT; cdr3_aa: CASSLYFRSTDTQYF
d_call: NA; clone_size: NA; j_call: TRBJ2-3; v_call: TRBV24-1; cdr3_nt: TGTGCCACCAGTGTAGTAGGCTACGATACGCAGTATTTT; cdr3_aa: CATSVVGYDTQYF
d_call: NA; clone_size: NA; j_call: TRBJ1-5; v_call: TRBV28; cdr3_nt: TGTGCCAGCAGCGCCGACAGTAGCAATCAGCCCCAGCATTTT; cdr3_aa: CASSADSSNQPQHF
d_call: NA; clone_size: NA; j_call: TRBJ1-5; v_call: TRBV6-6; cdr3_nt: TGTGCCAGCAGTTTCGACGTGTCGCCCCAGCATTTT; cdr3_aa: CASSFDVSPQHF
d_call: NA; clone_size: NA; j_call: TRBJ2-7; v_call: TRBV2; cdr3_nt: TGTGCCAGCAACACGCAGGGGCTCTACGAGCAGTACTTC; cdr3_aa: CASNTQGLYEQYF
d_call: TRBD1; clone_size: NA; j_call: TRBJ1-2; v_call: TRBV28; cdr3_nt: TGTGCCAGCAGTCGAAACAGGGGTTGGTATGGCTACACCTTC; cdr3_aa: CASSRNRGWYGYTF
d_call: TRBD2; clone_size: few; j_call: TRBJ2-3; v_call: TRBV7-6; cdr3_nt: TGTGCCAGCAGCTTAGGTCCTAGCGGATTTAGCACAGATACGCAGTATTTT; cdr3_aa: CASSLGPSGFSTDTQYF
d_call: NA; clone_size: NA; j_call: TRBJ2-3; v_call: TRBV2; cdr3_nt: TGTGCCAGCAGTGACTCGGGCAGCGTCACAGATACGCAGTATTTT; cdr3_aa: CASSDSGSVTDTQYF
d_call: NA; clone_size: NA; j_call: TRBJ1-2; v_call: TRBV7-2; cdr3_nt: TGTGCCAGCAGCCCCTACCGGGGGGACTATGGCTACACCTTC; cdr3_aa: CASSPYRGDYGYTF
d_call: NA; clone_size: NA; j_call: TRBJ1-1; v_call: TRBV20-1; cdr3_nt: TGCAGTGGGGAGAACACTGAAGCTTTCTTT; cdr3_aa: CSGENTEAFF
d_call: NA; clone_size: NA; j_call: TRBJ1-1; v_call: TRBV28; cdr3_nt: TGTGCCAGCAGTTTTAGGGTGAACACTGAAGCTTTCTTT; cdr3_aa: CASSFRVNTEAFF
d_call: NA; clone_size: NA; j_call: TRBJ1-1; v_call: TRBV7-9; cdr3_nt: TGTGCCAGCAGCATGCCAGGGATCACTGAAGCTTTCTTT; cdr3_aa: CASSMPGITEAFF
d_call: NA; clone_size: once; j_call: TRBJ1-4; v_call: TRBV5-1; cdr3_nt: TGCGCCAGCAGCTTGGACCCAATGGGAAATGGAAATGAAAAACTGTTTTTT; cdr3_aa: CASSLDPMGNGNEKLFF
d_call: NA; clone_size: few; j_call: TRBJ2-5; v_call: TRBV7-2; cdr3_nt: TGTGCCAGCAGCCTAGGGCTAGCCCGGGAGACCCAGTACTTC; cdr3_aa: CASSLGLARETQYF
d_call: TRBD2; clone_size: few; j_call: TRBJ2-1; v_call: TRBV28; cdr3_nt: TGTGCCAGCAGTTTAAGAGCGGGGGGGCTTAGTGAGCAGTTCTTC; cdr3_aa: CASSLRAGGLSEQFF
d_call: NA; clone_size: NA; j_call: TRBJ1-1; v_call: TRBV27; cdr3_nt: TGTGCCAGCAGTTTGAGGGGGAGGACTGAAGCTTTCTTT; cdr3_aa: CASSLRGRTEAFF
d_call: NA; clone_size: NA; j_call: TRBJ1-6; v_call: TRBV25-1; cdr3_nt: TGTGCCAGCAGTGACGTGCAGGGAATGGGCTCACCCCTCCACTTT; cdr3_aa: CASSDVQGMGSPLHF
d_call: TRBD1; clone_size: once; j_call: TRBJ1-1; v_call: TRBV5-4; cdr3_nt: TGTGCCAGCAGCGAAGGGGACAGGGTTTTAACTGAAGCTTTCTTT; cdr3_aa: CASSEGDRVLTEAFF
d_call: NA; clone_size: NA; j_call: TRBJ1-5; v_call: TRBV3-1/TRBV3-2; cdr3_nt: TGTGCCAGCAGCCCGTCGGGCAGGGGTTACAATCAGCCCCAGCATTTT; cdr3_aa: CASSPSGRGYNQPQHF
d_call: NA; clone_size: NA; j_call: TRBJ1-6; v_call: TRBV3-1/TRBV3-2; cdr3_nt: TGTGCCAGCAGCCAAGTGGAAGGGACTCATAATTCACCCCTCCACTTT; cdr3_aa: CASSQVEGTHNSPLHF
d_call: TRBD1; clone_size: few; j_call: TRBJ1-6; v_call: TRBV15; cdr3_nt: TGTGCCACCAGCCGAGGGACAGGGTCCGATAATTCACCCCTCCACTTT; cdr3_aa: CATSRGTGSDNSPLHF
d_call: NA; clone_size: NA; j_call: TRBJ1-2; v_call: TRBV18; cdr3_nt: TGTGCCAGCCTAAAGTCCGCGAACTATGGCTACACCTTC; cdr3_aa: CASLKSANYGYTF
d_call: NA; clone_size: NA; j_call: TRBJ1-1; v_call: TRBV6-5; cdr3_nt: TGTGCCAGCAGTCCCTGGACAGCAAACACTGAAGCTTTCTTT; cdr3_aa: CASSPWTANTEAFF
d_call: NA; clone_size: NA; j_call: TRBJ1-2; v_call: TRBV9; cdr3_nt: TGTGCCAGCAGCGATGCGATACGGGACACCTATGGCTACACCTTC; cdr3_aa: CASSDAIRDTYGYTF
d_call: TRBD2; clone_size: NA; j_call: TRBJ2-2; v_call: TRBV7-2; cdr3_nt: TGTGCCAGCAGCACGTATAGCGGGGGGGCCGACGGGGAGCTGTTTTTT; cdr3_aa: CASSTYSGGADGELFF
d_call: NA; clone_size: NA; j_call: TRBJ2-1; v_call: TRBV27; cdr3_nt: TGTGCCAGCAGTCCCCCCAAGCGCCCCTCCTACAATGAGCAGTTCTTC; cdr3_aa: CASSPPKRPSYNEQFF
d_call: NA; clone_size: NA; j_call: TRBJ1-5; v_call: TRBV21-1; cdr3_nt: TGTGCCAGCAGCAAAAAAAATTACCGGGACACTGCCGATGGCAATCAGCCCCAGCATTTT; cdr3_aa: CASSKKNYRDTADGNQPQHF
d_call: NA; clone_size: NA; j_call: TRBJ1-6; v_call: TRBV2; cdr3_nt: TGTGCCAGCAGTGACCTGGGGGTGATTTCACCCCTCCACTTT; cdr3_aa: CASSDLGVISPLHF
d_call: NA; clone_size: NA; j_call: TRBJ1-1; v_call: TRBV10-1; cdr3_nt: TGCGCCAGCAGTGACCGTCTGACAGTAACTGAAGCTTTCTTT; cdr3_aa: CASSDRLTVTEAFF
d_call: NA; clone_size: NA; j_call: TRBJ1-2; v_call: TRBV4-3; cdr3_nt: TGCGCCAGCAGCCAAGAGAGGGATTCTGGTGGCTACACCTTC; cdr3_aa: CASSQERDSGGYTF
d_call: NA; clone_size: NA; j_call: TRBJ1-6; v_call: TRBV5-1; cdr3_nt: TGCGCCAGCAGCTTGATGACCGCTAATAATTCACCCCTCCACTTT; cdr3_aa: CASSLMTANNSPLHF
d_call: NA; clone_size: NA; j_call: TRBJ1-1; v_call: TRBV30; cdr3_nt: TGTGCCTGGAACGTGGGAACAAACACTGAAGCTTTCTTT; cdr3_aa: CAWNVGTNTEAFF
d_call: NA; clone_size: NA; j_call: TRBJ2-3; v_call: TRBV2; cdr3_nt: TGTGCCAGCAGTGAGGCGGCTAGCACAGATACGCAGTATTTT; cdr3_aa: CASSEAASTDTQYF
d_call: NA; clone_size: once; j_call: TRBJ2-1; v_call: TRBV5-1; cdr3_nt: TGCGCCAGCAGCTTTGGCGACGGCTCCTACAATGAGCAGTTCTTC; cdr3_aa: CASSFGDGSYNEQFF
d_call: NA; clone_size: NA; j_call: TRBJ2-1; v_call: TRBV3-1/TRBV3-2; cdr3_nt: TGTGCCAGCAGCCCGCCAGGGTACATCCTCGATGAGCAGTTCTTC; cdr3_aa: CASSPPGYILDEQFF
d_call: TRBD1; clone_size: NA; j_call: TRBJ1-4; v_call: TRBV5-5; cdr3_nt: TGTGCCAGCAGCCTAGGGACAGGGGTTCCTGAAAAACTGTTTTTT; cdr3_aa: CASSLGTGVPEKLFF
d_call: NA; clone_size: NA; j_call: TRBJ1-6; v_call: TRBV11-2; cdr3_nt: TGTGCCAGCAGCTTTACCGGCCAGGACACTTATAATTCACCCCTCCACTTT; cdr3_aa: CASSFTGQDTYNSPLHF
d_call: NA; clone_size: NA; j_call: TRBJ1-3; v_call: TRBV6-1; cdr3_nt: TGTGCCAGCAGTGACCAGCTCTCTGGAAACACCATATATTTT; cdr3_aa: CASSDQLSGNTIYF
d_call: TRBD2; clone_size: NA; j_call: TRBJ2-1; v_call: TRBV7-9; cdr3_nt: TGTGCCAGCAGCTTAGCACCCTTAGGTGGGGGGGGAGGTAATGAGCAGTTCTTC; cdr3_aa: CASSLAPLGGGGGNEQFF
d_call: NA; clone_size: once; j_call: TRBJ2-2; v_call: TRBV5-6; cdr3_nt: TGTGCCAGCAGCTCACGCCCAGGGCAATCGAACACCGGGGAGCTGTTTTTT; cdr3_aa: CASSSRPGQSNTGELFF
d_call: TRBD1; clone_size: NA; j_call: TRBJ2-4; v_call: TRBV28; cdr3_nt: TGTGCCAGCAGTTTACTTGACAGGGAAAAAAACATTCAGTACTTC; cdr3_aa: CASSLLDREKNIQYF
d_call: NA; clone_size: few; j_call: TRBJ1-1; v_call: TRBV4-1; cdr3_nt: TGCGCCAGCAGCCAAATTACAACAGGTAACACTGAAGCTTTCTTT; cdr3_aa: CASSQITTGNTEAFF
d_call: TRBD1; clone_size: NA; j_call: TRBJ1-3; v_call: TRBV4-3; cdr3_nt: TGCGCCAGCAGCCAAGATGAAAGGGACAGGGTTTCTGGAAACACCATATATTTT; cdr3_aa: CASSQDERDRVSGNTIYF
d_call: NA; clone_size: NA; j_call: TRBJ2-7; v_call: TRBV6-5; cdr3_nt: TGTGCCAGCAGTTACTGGTCAGGGGTTGAGCAGTACTTC; cdr3_aa: CASSYWSGVEQYF
d_call: NA; clone_size: NA; j_call: TRBJ1-5; v_call: TRBV28; cdr3_nt: TGTGCCAGCAGTCACCGCGGGGGGTTTCAGCCCCAGCATTTT; cdr3_aa: CASSHRGGFQPQHF